This T cell receptor (beta chain) was recovered during a study of immune cell composition in non-small cell lung cancer. For the study at large: Most cases were lung adenocarcinoma or squamous cell carcinoma. Study results and caveats: Squamous carcinomas (about 75%) more often had tumour-associated clones >0.5% than adenocarcinomas (roughly 35%). Shared sequences between tumour-reactive and dominant in vivo clones were not proven. No significant correlation existed between pack-years smoked and tumour clonality.

The CDR3 is made up of 17 amino acids. J was trimmed by 5 bases and V by 4 bases; bases with no gene match: 11. As regards this clone: The antigen remains unidentified.

Clones were read by immunoSEQ multiplex PCR, and TCRdb kept only the in-frame ones, dropping some. The sample lists about 4,800 clones; about four fifths were seen once. The TCR comes from a human donor with non-small cell lung cancer. The chain recombines TRBV5-3 with TRBJ2-7; TRBD2 matches 14 bases. TRBV5-3 is filed as an ORF, its function uncertain. The sample taken for sequencing was lung tumor tissue. CDR3 region: CARSQNSKGLAGDEQYF. CDR3 sequence (DNA): TGTGCCAGAAGCCAGAACTCTAAGGGACTAGCGGGAGACGAGCAGTACTTC.